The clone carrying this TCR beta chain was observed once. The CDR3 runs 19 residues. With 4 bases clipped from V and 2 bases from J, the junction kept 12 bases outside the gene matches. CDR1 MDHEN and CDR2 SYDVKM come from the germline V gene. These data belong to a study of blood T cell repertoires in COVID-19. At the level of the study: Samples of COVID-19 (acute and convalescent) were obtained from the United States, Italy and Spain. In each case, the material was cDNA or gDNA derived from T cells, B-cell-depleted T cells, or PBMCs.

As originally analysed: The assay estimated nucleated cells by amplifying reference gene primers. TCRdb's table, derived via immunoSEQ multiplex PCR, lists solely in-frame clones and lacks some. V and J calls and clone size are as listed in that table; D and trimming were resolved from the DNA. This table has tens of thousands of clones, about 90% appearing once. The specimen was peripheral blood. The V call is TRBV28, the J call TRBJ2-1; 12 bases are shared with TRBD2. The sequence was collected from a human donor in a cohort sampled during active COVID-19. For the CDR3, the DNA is TGTGCCAGCAGTTCCCGAGGACTAGCGGGACGAAACCCCTACAATGAGCAGTTCTTC. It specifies CASSSRGLAGRNPYNEQFF. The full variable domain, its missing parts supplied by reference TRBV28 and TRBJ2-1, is DVKVTQSSRYLVKRTGEKVFLECVQDMDHENMFWYRQDPGLGLRLIYFSYDVKMKEKGDIPEGYSVSREKKERFSLILESASTNQTSMYLCASSSRGLAGRNPYNEQFFGPGTRLTVL.